The 9 T cell receptor beta chains listed next were all sequenced from one sample in a study of beta chain features in type 1 diabetes. Isolated RNA was reverse transcribed in full, so expressed TCRB transcripts were sequenced. The method was immunoSEQ multiplex PCR; TCRdb's version includes in-frame clones alone and lacks a portion of them. In the table there are about 350,000 clones, about 18% of which are singletons. Sequencing was carried out using naive CD4+ T cells from blood. The receptors shown here come from a woman younger than 30 in good health.

The DNA of the CDR3 is TGTGCCAGCAGCCGGGACAGGGCGCCGAATAGCAATCAGCCCCAGCATTTT. Its translation is CASSRDRAPNSNQPQHF. J is TRBJ1-5 and V is TRBV21-1; the listed D gene, TRBD1, was not tested against the DNA. TRBV21-1 is shown as a pseudogene. The CDR3 sequence is 17 residues long.

This rearrangement joins TRBV5-1 to TRBJ1-2; D is possibly TRBD1 (5 bases). The CDR3 extends over 13 amino acids. The ends were cut back, 1 base at V and 4 bases at J, with 8 bases in the middle. Germline V gene lookup returns CDR1 SGHRS and CDR2 YFSETQ. The CDR3 nucleotides read TGCGCCAGCAGCTTGACGGACATCTATGGCTACACCTTC. Translating gives CASSLTDIYGYTF.

The rearrangement uses TRBV29-1 and TRBJ1-5, with 11 bases that match TRBD1. This CDR3 spans 14 amino acids. The germline V gene has CDR1 SQVTM and CDR2 ANQGSEA. The V gene end was trimmed by 5 bases and the J gene end by 6 bases; junction bases not matched to a gene: 6. CDR3 DNA sequence: TGCAGCGTTAGGACAGGGGGCTTCGGTCAGCCCCAGCATTTT. Translated, it gives CSVRTGGFGQPQHF.

The chain joins TRBV5-1 to TRBJ2-1; 12 bases line up with TRBD2. This CDR3 is built from 17 residues. The ends lost 2 bases at V and 15 bases at J; junction bases unmatched: 18. CDR1 is SGHRS and CDR2 is YFSETQ in the germline V gene. The CDR3 loop reads CASSFGAPELAGGPPFF. The CDR3 nucleotides are TGCGCCAGCAGCTTTGGTGCCCCCGAGCTAGCGGGGGGGCCGCCGTTCTTC.

This sequence joins TRBV4-2 and TRBJ1-2; D is perhaps TRBD1 (6 bases). The CDR3 contains 15 residues. Trimming took 0 bases from V and 8 from J, leaving 16 bases between them. Germline loops: CDR1 LGHNA, CDR2 YNFKEQ. The CDR3 reads CASSQETGSQGGYTF. Written as DNA, the CDR3 is TGTGCCAGCAGCCAAGAGACGGGTTCCCAGGGGGGCTACACCTTC.

The chain links TRBV30 to TRBJ1-2; D possibly corresponds to TRBD1 (5 bases). Looked up from germline, CDR1 is GTSNPN and CDR2 is SVGIG (reference sequence). The V end lost 5 bases, the J end lost 6 bases, and 16 bases lay between the germline ends. This CDR3 is built from 13 residues. DNA for the CDR3: TGTGCCTGGGACAGCTCAAAACTTAATGGCTACACCTTC. Its translation: CAWDSSKLNGYTF.

This clone has only a few counts. Distinct nucleotide sequences in the sample also encode this CDR3. J is TRBJ1-1 and V is TRBV29-1; 7 bases are shared with TRBD1. With V trimmed by 3 bases and J by 2 bases, 6 bases remained unmatched. The CDR3 runs 14 residues. Germline V gene lookup returns CDR1 SQVTM and CDR2 ANQGSEA. In DNA, the CDR3 is TGCAGCGTTGACCGGGACAGCCGCAACACTGAAGCTTTCTTT. Protein: CSVDRDSRNTEAFF.

This clone turned up a few times. This chain joins TRBV4-1 and TRBJ1-5; 8 bases are shared with TRBD1. Germline V lookup: CDR1 MGHRA, CDR2 YSYEKL. The CDR3 spans 16 residues. J lost 1 base, V lost 1 base, and 3 bases had no gene match. The CDR3: CASSQGTGWSNQPQHF. CDR3 coding DNA: TGCGCCAGCAGCCAAGGGACAGGGTGGAGCAATCAGCCCCAGCATTTT.

This clone was observed a few times. The J gene is TRBJ2-7, the V gene TRBV7-2; D ambiguous. The germline gives CDR1 SGHTA, CDR2 FQGNSA. Trimming pared 2 bases from V and 5 bases from J, leaving 10 bases between. CDR3 length: 13 amino acids. The CDR3 DNA is TGTGCCAGCAGCTTAATGCTGGAGAACGAGCAGTACTTC. Translated, it gives CASSLMLENEQYF.